This record concerns one T cell receptor beta chain sequence. The data belong to a study of blood T cell repertoires in COVID-19. Study in general: Material from acute and convalescent COVID-19 was sourced from the United States, Italy and Spain.

Authors' data handling: The authors estimated nucleated cell counts from reference gene primer amplification. Measured with immunoSEQ multiplex PCR; TCRdb has only the in-frame clones, and not every one. That table is the source of V, J and clone size, and D and trimming were worked out from the DNA. The sample holds about 160,000 clones, 82% seen once. V lost 5 bases, J lost 7 bases, and 14 bases lay in between. The CDR3 extends over 12 amino acids. From germline, CDR1 is SQVTM and CDR2 ANQGSEA. The Seattle site enrolled patients during active infection and followed them longitudinally. The source material was peripheral blood. This receptor was taken from a woman in her forties with COVID-19, enrolled during active disease. This chain links TRBV29-1 with TRBJ1-2, with D perhaps matching TRBD1 (6 bases). The CDR3 nucleotides read TGCAGCGTTCCCAGAGGGGGTGGTGGCTACACCTTC. Its protein is CSVPRGGGGYTF.